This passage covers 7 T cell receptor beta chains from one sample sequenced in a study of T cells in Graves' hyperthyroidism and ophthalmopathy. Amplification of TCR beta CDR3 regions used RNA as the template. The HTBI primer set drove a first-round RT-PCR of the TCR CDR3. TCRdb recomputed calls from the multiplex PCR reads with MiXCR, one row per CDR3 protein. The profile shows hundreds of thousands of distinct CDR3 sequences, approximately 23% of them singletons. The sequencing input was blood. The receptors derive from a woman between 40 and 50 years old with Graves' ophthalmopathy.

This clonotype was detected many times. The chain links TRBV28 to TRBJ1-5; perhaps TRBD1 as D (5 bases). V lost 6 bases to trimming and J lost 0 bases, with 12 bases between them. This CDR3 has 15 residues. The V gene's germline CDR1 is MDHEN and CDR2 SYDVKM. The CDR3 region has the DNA TGTGCCAGCAGCTCCGACAGAGATAGCAATCAGCCCCAGCATTTT. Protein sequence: CASSSDRDSNQPQHF.

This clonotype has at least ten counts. The CDR3 DNA reads as TGTGCCAGTAGTACAGGGTTTTCCGAGCAGTACTTC. Translation gives CASSTGFSEQYF. The chain has TRBV19 and TRBJ2-7; D is perhaps TRBD1 (5 bases). The V end lost 4 bases, the J end lost 6 bases, and 10 bases lay between the germline ends. CDR1 and CDR2 from the germline V gene are LNHDA and SQIVND (reference sequence). This CDR3 contains 12 residues. Drawing the rest from reference TRBV19 and TRBJ2-7, the complete variable domain is DGGITQSPKYLFRKEGQNVTLSCEQNLNHDAMYWYRQDPGQGLRLIYYSQIVNDFQKGDIAEGYSVSREKKESFPLTVTSAQKNPTAFYLCASSTGFSEQYFGPGTRLTVT.

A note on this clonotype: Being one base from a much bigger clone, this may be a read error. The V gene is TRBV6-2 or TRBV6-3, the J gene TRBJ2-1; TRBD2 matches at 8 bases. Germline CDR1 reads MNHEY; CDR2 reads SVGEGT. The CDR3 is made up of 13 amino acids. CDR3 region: CTSSKLADNEQFF. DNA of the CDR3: TGTACCAGCAGTAAACTAGCGGACAATGAGCAGTTCTTC.

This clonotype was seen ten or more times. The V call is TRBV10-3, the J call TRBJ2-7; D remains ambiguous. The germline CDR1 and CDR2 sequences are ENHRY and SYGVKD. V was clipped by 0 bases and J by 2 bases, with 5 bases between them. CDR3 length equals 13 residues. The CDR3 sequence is CAISESEAYEQYF. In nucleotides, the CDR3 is TGTGCCATCAGTGAGTCTGAAGCCTACGAGCAGTACTTC.

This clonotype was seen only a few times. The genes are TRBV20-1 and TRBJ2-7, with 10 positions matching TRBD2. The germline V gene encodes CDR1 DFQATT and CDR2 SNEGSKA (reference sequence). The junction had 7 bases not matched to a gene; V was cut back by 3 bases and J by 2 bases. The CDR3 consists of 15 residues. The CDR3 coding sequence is TGCAGTGCTAGGTCGGCTAGCGGGAGCCCCTACGAGCAGTACTTC. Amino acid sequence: CSARSASGSPYEQYF.

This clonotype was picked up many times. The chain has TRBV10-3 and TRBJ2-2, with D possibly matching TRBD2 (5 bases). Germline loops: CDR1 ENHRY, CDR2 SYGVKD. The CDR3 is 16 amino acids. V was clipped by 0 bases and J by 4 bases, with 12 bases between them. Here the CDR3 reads CAISESAGRTTGELFF. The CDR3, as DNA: TGTGCCATCAGTGAGTCGGCGGGCCGGACCACCGGGGAGCTGTTTTTT.

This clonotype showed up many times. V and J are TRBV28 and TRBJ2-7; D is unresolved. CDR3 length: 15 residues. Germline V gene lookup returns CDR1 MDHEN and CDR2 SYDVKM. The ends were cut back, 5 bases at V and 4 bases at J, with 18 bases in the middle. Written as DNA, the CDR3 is TGTGCCAGCAGTGACACCGATCCCCCGAGTTACGAGCAGTACTTC. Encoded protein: CASSDTDPPSYEQYF.